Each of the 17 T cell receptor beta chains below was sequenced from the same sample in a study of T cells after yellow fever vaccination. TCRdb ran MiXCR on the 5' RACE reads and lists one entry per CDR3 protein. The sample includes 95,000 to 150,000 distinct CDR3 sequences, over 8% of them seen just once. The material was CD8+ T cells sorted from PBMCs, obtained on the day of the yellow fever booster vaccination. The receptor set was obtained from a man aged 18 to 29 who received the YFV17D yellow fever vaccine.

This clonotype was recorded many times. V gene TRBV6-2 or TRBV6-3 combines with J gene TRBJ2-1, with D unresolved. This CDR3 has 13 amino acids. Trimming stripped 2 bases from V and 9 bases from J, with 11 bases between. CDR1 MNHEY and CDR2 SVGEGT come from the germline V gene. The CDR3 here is CASSYGSASEQFF. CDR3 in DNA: TGTGCCAGCAGTTACGGGTCCGCCAGTGAGCAGTTCTTC.

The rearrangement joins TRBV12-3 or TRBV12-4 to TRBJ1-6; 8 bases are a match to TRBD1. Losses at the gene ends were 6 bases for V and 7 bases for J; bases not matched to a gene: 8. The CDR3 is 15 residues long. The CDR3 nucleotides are TGTGCCAGCAGCGTTTTAGGACAGGGAAATTCACCCCTCCACTTT. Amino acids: CASSVLGQGNSPLHF.

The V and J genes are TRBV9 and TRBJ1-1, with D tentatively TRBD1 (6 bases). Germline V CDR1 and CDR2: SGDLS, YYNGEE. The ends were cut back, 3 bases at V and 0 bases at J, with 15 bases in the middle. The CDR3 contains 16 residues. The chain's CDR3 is CASSDGQGQMNTEAFF. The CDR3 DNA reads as TGTGCCAGCAGCGACGGCCAGGGGCAGATGAACACTGAAGCTTTCTTT.

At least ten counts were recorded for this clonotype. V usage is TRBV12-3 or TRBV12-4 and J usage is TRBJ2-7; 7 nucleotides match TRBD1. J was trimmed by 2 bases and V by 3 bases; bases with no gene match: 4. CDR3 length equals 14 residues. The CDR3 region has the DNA TGTGCCAGCAGTTTTACAGGGGTCCCCTACGAGCAGTACTTC. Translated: CASSFTGVPYEQYF.

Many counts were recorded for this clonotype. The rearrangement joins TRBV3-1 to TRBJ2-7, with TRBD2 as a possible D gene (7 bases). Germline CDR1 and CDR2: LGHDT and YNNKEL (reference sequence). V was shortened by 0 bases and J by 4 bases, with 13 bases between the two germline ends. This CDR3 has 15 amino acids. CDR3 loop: CASSQDHGGPYEQYF. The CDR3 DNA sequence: TGTGCCAGCAGCCAAGATCACGGGGGGCCTTACGAGCAGTACTTC.

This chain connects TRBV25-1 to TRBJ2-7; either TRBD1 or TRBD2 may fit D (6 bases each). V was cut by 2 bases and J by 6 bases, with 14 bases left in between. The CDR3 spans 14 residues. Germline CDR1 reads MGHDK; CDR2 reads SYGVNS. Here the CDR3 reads CASSERGPLSEQYF. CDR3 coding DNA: TGTGCCAGCAGTGAACGGGGGCCCCTCTCCGAGCAGTACTTC.

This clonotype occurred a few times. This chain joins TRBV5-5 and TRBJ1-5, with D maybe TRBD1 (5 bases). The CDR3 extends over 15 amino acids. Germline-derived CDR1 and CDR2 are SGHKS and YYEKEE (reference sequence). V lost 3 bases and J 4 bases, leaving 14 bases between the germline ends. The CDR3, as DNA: TGTGCCAGCAGCTGGATGATTGGGGCAAATCAGCCCCAGCATTTT. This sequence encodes CASSWMIGANQPQHF. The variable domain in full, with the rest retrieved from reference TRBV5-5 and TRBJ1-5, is DAGVTQSPTHLIKTRGQQVTLRCSPISGHKSVSWYQQVLGQGPQFIFQYYEKEERGRGNFPDRFSARQFPNYSSELNVNALLLGDSALYLCASSWMIGANQPQHFGDGTRLSIL.

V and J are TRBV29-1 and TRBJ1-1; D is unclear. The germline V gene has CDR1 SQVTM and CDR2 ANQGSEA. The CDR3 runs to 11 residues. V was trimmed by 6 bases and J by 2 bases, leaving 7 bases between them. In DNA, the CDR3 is TGCAGCGTCACAGAAAACACTGAAGCTTTCTTT. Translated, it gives CSVTENTEAFF. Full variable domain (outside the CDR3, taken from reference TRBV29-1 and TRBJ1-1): SAVISQKPSRDICQRGTSLTIQCQVDSQVTMMFWYRQQPGQSLTLIATANQGSEATYESGFVIDKFPISRPNLTFSTLTVSNMSPEDSSIYLCSVTENTEAFFGQGTRLTVV.

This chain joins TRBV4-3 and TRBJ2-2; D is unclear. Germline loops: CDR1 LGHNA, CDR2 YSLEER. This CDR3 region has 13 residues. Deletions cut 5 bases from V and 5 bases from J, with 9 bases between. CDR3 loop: CASSAFETGELFF. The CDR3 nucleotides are TGCGCCAGCAGCGCCTTCGAAACCGGGGAGCTGTTTTTT.

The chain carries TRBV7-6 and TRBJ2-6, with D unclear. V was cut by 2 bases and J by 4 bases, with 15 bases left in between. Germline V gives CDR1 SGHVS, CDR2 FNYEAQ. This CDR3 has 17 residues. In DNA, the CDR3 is TGTGCCAGCAGCTTATCGGGCTCCCCCATCGGGGCCAACGTCCTGACTTTC. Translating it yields CASSLSGSPIGANVLTF.

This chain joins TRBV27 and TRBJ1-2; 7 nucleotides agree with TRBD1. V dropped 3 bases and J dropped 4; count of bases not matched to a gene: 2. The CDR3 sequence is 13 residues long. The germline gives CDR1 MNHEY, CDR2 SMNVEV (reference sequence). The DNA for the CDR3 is TGTGCCAGCAGTTTTACAGGGGCCTATGGCTACACCTTC. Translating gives CASSFTGAYGYTF.

The CDR3 DNA sequence: TGCAGTGCTAGAACCCACGGAACAGGGGATTTGGAGACCCAGTACTTC. The encoded protein is CSARTHGTGDLETQYF. The chain joins TRBV20-1 to TRBJ2-5; 7 bases are a match to TRBD1. CDR3 size: 16 residues. V shed 2 bases, J shed 5 bases, and the junction held 14 bases outside the gene matches. CDR1 is DFQATT, CDR2 SNEGSKA, per germline (reference sequence).

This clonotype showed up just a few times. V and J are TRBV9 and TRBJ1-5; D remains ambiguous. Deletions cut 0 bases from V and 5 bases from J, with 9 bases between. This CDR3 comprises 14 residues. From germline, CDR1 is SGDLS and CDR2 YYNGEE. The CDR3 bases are TGTGCCAGCAGCGTAGGTGAGGGCGATCAGCCCCAGCATTTT. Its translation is CASSVGEGDQPQHF.

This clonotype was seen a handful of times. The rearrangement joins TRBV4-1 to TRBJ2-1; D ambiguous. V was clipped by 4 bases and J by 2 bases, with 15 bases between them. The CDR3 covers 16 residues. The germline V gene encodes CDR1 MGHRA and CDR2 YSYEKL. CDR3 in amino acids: CASSRGSVGTYNEQFF. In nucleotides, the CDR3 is TGCGCCAGCAGCCGAGGTTCTGTTGGTACCTACAATGAGCAGTTCTTC.

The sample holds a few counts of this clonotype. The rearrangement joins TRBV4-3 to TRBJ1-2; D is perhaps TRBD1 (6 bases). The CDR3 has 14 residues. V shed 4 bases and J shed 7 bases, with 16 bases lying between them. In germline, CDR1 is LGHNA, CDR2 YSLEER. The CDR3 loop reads CASSPPGRGGGYTF. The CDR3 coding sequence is TGCGCCAGCAGCCCCCCCGGCAGGGGAGGTGGCTACACCTTC.

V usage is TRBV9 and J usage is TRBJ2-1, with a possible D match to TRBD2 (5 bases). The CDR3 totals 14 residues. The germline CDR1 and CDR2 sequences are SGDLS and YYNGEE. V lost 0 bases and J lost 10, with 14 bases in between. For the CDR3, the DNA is TGTGCCAGCAGCGTAGATTCGGGGTCCGGCGAGCAGTTCTTC. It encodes CASSVDSGSGEQFF.

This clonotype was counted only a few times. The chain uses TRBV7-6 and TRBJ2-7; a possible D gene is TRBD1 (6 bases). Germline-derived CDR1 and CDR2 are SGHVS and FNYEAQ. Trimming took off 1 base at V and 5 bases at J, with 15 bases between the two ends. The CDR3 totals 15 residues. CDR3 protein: CASSLGGGSRDEQYF. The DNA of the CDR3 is TGTGCCAGCAGCTTAGGAGGGGGTTCCCGGGACGAGCAGTACTTC.